This T cell receptor (beta chain) emerged from a study of T cell responses to AZD1222 COVID-19 vaccine. Overall study results and limits: Two doses of AZD1222 preceded a rise in Spike-specific TCR breadth and depth. Dominant at 160-218 and 743-854, vaccine-associated CD4 TCRs also spanned spike. Just 6 or 7 people given AZD1222 tested seropositive at baseline. White British ancestry dominated among donors, who included more females, and clonal diversity was possibly underestimated.

Clones were read by immunoSEQ multiplex PCR, and TCRdb kept only the in-frame ones, dropping some. The sample includes about 96,000 clones, around nine tenths of them seen just once. There are 11 residues in the CDR3. Trimming left V 3 bases short and J 7 bases short, with 6 bases between. Germline V lookup: CDR1 MDHEN, CDR2 SYDVKM. As concerns this clone: Its specificity is unknown.

The chain is built from TRBV28 and TRBJ1-1, with D hard to call. Sample: peripheral blood, taken on day 0 of MenACWY control vaccination. The TCR sequence derives from an adult in good health. The CDR3 protein is CASSFKDEAFF. The CDR3 DNA is TGTGCCAGCAGTTTTAAGGATGAAGCTTTCTTT.